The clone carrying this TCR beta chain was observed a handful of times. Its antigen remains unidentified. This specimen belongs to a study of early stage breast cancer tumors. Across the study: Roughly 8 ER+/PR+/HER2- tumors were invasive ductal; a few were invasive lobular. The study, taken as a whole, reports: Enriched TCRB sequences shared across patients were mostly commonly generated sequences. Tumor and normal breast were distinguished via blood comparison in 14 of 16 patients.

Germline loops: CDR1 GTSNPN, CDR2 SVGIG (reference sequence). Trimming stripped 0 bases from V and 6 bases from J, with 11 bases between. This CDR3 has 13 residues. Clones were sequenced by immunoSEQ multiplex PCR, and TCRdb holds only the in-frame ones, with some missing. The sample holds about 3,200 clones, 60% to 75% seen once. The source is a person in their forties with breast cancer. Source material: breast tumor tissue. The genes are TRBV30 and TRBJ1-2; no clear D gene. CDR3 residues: CAWSVGYGDGYTF. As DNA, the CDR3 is TGTGCCTGGAGTGTAGGGTATGGGGATGGCTACACCTTC.